The next 32 T cell receptor beta chains were all read from a single sample in a study of cytomegalovirus exposure and HLA in healthy donors. The PCR contained 60 Vbeta and 13 Jbeta primers. Measured with immunoSEQ multiplex PCR; TCRdb has only the in-frame clones, and not every one. The table shows over 150,000 clones, with just over 75% occurring only once. Sequencing was carried out using PBMCs. Source of these receptors: a woman aged 55 to 70 in good health and CMV-seropositive.

This sequence joins TRBV6-4 and TRBJ1-1; D is unclear. The germline gives CDR1 MRHNA, CDR2 SNTAGT. The germline V and J ends were trimmed by 2 bases and 5 bases, with 6 bases remaining between them. There are 12 residues in the CDR3. The chain's CDR3 is CASSDRETEAFF. CDR3 sequence (DNA): TGTGCCAGCAGTGACAGGGAGACTGAAGCTTTCTTT.

Remarks on this clone: The junction and the germline gene differ at one end; a read error may be behind it. The genes are TRBV10-3 and TRBJ2-7; 8 nucleotides align to TRBD1. In germline, CDR1 is ENHRY, CDR2 SYGVKD. This CDR3 spans 13 amino acids. CDR3 DNA: TGTGCCATCAGTGAACGATGGAGTCAGGGGGCCTCCTTC. Its translation: CAISERWSQGASF.

The chain couples TRBV5-1 to TRBJ1-2, with 8 bases matching TRBD1. V lost 4 bases to trimming and J lost 3 bases; unmatched junction nucleotides: 8. Germline V gives CDR1 SGHRS, CDR2 YFSETQ. The CDR3 has 15 amino acids. CDR3 nucleotide sequence: TGCGCCAGCAGCATAGGACAGGGTATTGACTATGGCTACACCTTC. Amino acid sequence: CASSIGQGIDYGYTF.

On this clone: A read error may account for a junction end that differs from germline. The V gene is TRBV19, the J gene TRBJ1-5; D remains ambiguous. CDR1 and CDR2 (germline): LNHDA, SQIVND (reference sequence). CDR3 length: 12 amino acids. The CDR3 region is CAGSIYRGPQHF. Written as DNA, the CDR3 is TGTGCCGGTAGTATTTATCGGGGGCCCCAGCATTTT.

This sequence joins TRBV29-1 and TRBJ2-7, with D perhaps matching TRBD1 (6 bases). V was shortened by 4 bases and J by 2 bases, with 15 bases between the two germline ends. CDR1 SQVTM and CDR2 ANQGSEA come from the germline V gene. The CDR3 loop spans 14 amino acids. The chain's CDR3 is CSVVITGRTYEQYF. CDR3 bases: TGCAGCGTTGTAATTACAGGGAGAACCTACGAGCAGTACTTC.

The CDR3 region is CASSPGDRNIQYF. As DNA, the CDR3 is TGTGCCAGCAGTCCCGGGGACAGAAACATTCAGTACTTC. The chain links TRBV28 to TRBJ2-4; TRBD1 matches at 7 bases. Germline V gives CDR1 MDHEN, CDR2 SYDVKM. The CDR3 is 13 amino acids. Trimming at V came to 5 bases and at J to 6 bases, leaving 4 bases not matched to a gene. Full variable domain (remainder filled in from reference TRBV28 and TRBJ2-4): DVKVTQSSRYLVKRTGEKVFLECVQDMDHENMFWYRQDPGLGLRLIYFSYDVKMKEKGDIPEGYSVSREKKERFSLILESASTNQTSMYLCASSPGDRNIQYFGAGTRLSVL.

J is TRBJ2-7 and V is TRBV28, with D perhaps matching TRBD1 (6 bases). The CDR3 totals 14 residues. Germline-derived CDR1 and CDR2 are MDHEN and SYDVKM. Trimming shortened V by 10 bases and J by 0 bases, and 16 bases separated the two germline ends. CDR3: CAIVSGTNSYEQYF. The CDR3 DNA sequence: TGTGCCATCGTCTCGGGGACAAACTCCTACGAGCAGTACTTC. The whole variable domain, filled in from reference TRBV28 and TRBJ2-7, reads DVKVTQSSRYLVKRTGEKVFLECVQDMDHENMFWYRQDPGLGLRLIYFSYDVKMKEKGDIPEGYSVSREKKERFSLILESASTNQTSMYLCAIVSGTNSYEQYFGPGTRLTVT.

CDR3 sequence (DNA): TGCGCCAGCAGCATCGGACAGGGGGCCAACACTGAAGCTTTCTTT. Translating it yields CASSIGQGANTEAFF. V gene TRBV5-1 combines with J gene TRBJ1-1; 11 nucleotides align to TRBD1. CDR1 is SGHRS and CDR2 is YFSETQ in the germline V gene. After removal of 4 bases from V and 2 bases from J, the junction contained 4 bases not matched to a gene. This CDR3 comprises 15 residues.

This clone has a single count. This chain joins TRBV11-2 and TRBJ2-5, with D possibly TRBD2 on 5 matching bases. The CDR3 runs to 13 residues. The V end was cut by 4 bases, the J end by 13 bases, with 19 bases between. CDR1 SGHAT and CDR2 FQNNGV come from the germline V gene. The CDR3 reads CASSSPPAGPGYF. As DNA, the CDR3 is TGTGCCAGCAGCTCCCCACCGGCGGGTCCGGGGTACTTC.

The genes are TRBV19 and TRBJ1-1; tentatively, D is TRBD1 (6 bases). Germline CDR1 and CDR2: LNHDA and SQIVND (reference sequence). The CDR3 loop spans 13 amino acids. The V end was cut by 7 bases, the J end by 0 bases, with 9 bases between. The CDR3 bases are TGTGCCAGTAAGGACAGATTGAACACTGAAGCTTTCTTT. Its translation: CASKDRLNTEAFF. The full variable domain, its missing parts supplied by reference TRBV19 and TRBJ1-1, is DGGITQSPKYLFRKEGQNVTLSCEQNLNHDAMYWYRQDPGQGLRLIYYSQIVNDFQKGDIAEGYSVSREKKESFPLTVTSAQKNPTAFYLCASKDRLNTEAFFGQGTRLTVV.

V gene TRBV18 combines with J gene TRBJ1-1; a possible D gene is TRBD1 (6 bases). The CDR3 is made up of 12 amino acids. Per the germline V gene, CDR1 is KGHSH and CDR2 is LQKENI. Trimming stripped 4 bases from V and 5 bases from J, with 8 bases between. The CDR3, as DNA: TGTGCCAGCTCACGAGGACAGACTGAAGCTTTCTTT. The encoded protein is CASSRGQTEAFF.

V usage is TRBV7-2 and J usage is TRBJ1-1; no clear D. V was cut by 6 bases and J by 1 base, with 15 bases left in between. Germline assignment: CDR1 SGHTA and CDR2 FQGNSA. This CDR3 is 15 amino acids long. The CDR3 DNA follows: TGTGCCAGCAGAGACGGGTGGCAGCCGAACACTGAAGCTTTCTTT. Translation gives CASRDGWQPNTEAFF.

This clone was counted once. V and J are TRBV7-9 and TRBJ2-3; D perhaps matches TRBD2 (6 bases). This CDR3 contains 13 residues. The V gene's germline CDR1 is SEHNR and CDR2 FQNEAQ (reference sequence). The germline V and J ends were trimmed by 2 bases and 5 bases, with 8 bases remaining between them. CDR3 nucleotides: TGTGCCAGCAGCTTATTGGGAGGAGATACGCAGTATTTT. As protein: CASSLLGGDTQYF.

The chain links TRBV13 to TRBJ2-7, with no clear D. CDR3 length: 17 amino acids. V was clipped by 0 bases and J by 0 bases, with 15 bases between them. Germline CDR1 PRHDT, CDR2 FYEKMQ (reference sequence). CDR3 residues: CASSLGSRLSSSYEQYF. The CDR3 bases are TGTGCCAGCAGCTTAGGTAGTCGACTTTCTAGCTCCTACGAGCAGTACTTC.

The J gene is TRBJ2-2, the V gene TRBV9; D is perhaps TRBD1 (6 bases). The CDR3 has 15 amino acids. The V and J ends lost 0 bases and 7 bases respectively, with 13 bases between them. CDR1 is SGDLS, CDR2 YYNGEE, per germline. The CDR3 DNA follows: TGTGCCAGCAGCGTAGCTCCAGGGGATATCGGGGAGCTGTTTTTT. Translated: CASSVAPGDIGELFF.

The genes are TRBV6-6 and TRBJ1-1; 7 nucleotides line up with TRBD1. V lost 4 bases, J lost 2 bases, and 7 bases stayed unmatched. The CDR3 contains 15 residues. Germline V CDR1 and CDR2: MNHNY, SVGAGI (reference sequence). The CDR3 reads CASSSPDRLNTEAFF. CDR3 DNA: TGTGCCAGCAGTTCCCCGGACAGGCTAAACACTGAAGCTTTCTTT.

The chain carries TRBV11-3 and TRBJ2-1, with a weak D call TRBD1 (6 bases). The CDR3 consists of 15 residues. From germline, CDR1 is SGHNT and CDR2 YENEEA. Trimming took off 5 bases at V and 6 bases at J, with 17 bases between the two ends. DNA for the CDR3: TGTGCCAGCAGCCCCTCCCTGGGACACGGCAATGAGCAGTTCTTC. As protein: CASSPSLGHGNEQFF.

The genes are TRBV7-9 and TRBJ2-7; 12 positions agree with TRBD1. Trimming removed 3 bases from V and 6 bases from J; junction bases left unmatched: 9. The CDR3 is made up of 16 amino acids. Germline values: CDR1 SEHNR, CDR2 FQNEAQ (reference sequence). The CDR3 sequence: CASSFIAGQGAAEQYF. The CDR3 DNA reads TGTGCCAGCAGCTTCATTGCGGGACAGGGGGCGGCCGAGCAGTACTTC. Using reference TRBV7-9 and TRBJ2-7 for the parts outside the CDR3, the full variable domain is DTGVSQNPRHKITKRGQNVTFRCDPISEHNRLYWYRQTLGQGPEFLTYFQNEAQLEKSRLLSDRFSAERPKGSFSTLEIQRTEQGDSAMYLCASSFIAGQGAAEQYFGPGTRLTVT.

The chain employs TRBV7-8 and TRBJ2-2; 10 nucleotides align to TRBD2. With 4 bases clipped from V and 5 bases from J, the junction kept 4 bases outside the gene matches. This CDR3 spans 15 amino acids. Germline-derived CDR1 and CDR2 are SGHVS and FQNEAQ. CDR3 sequence (DNA): TGTGCCAGCAGCTCCGGACTAGCGGAGACCGGGGAGCTGTTTTTT. It specifies CASSSGLAETGELFF.

The chain joins TRBV11-2 to TRBJ1-3, with 9 bases matching TRBD1. Germline-derived CDR1 and CDR2 are SGHAT and FQNNGV. The CDR3 length is 17 residues. V was pared by 0 bases and J by 1 base, with 4 bases of the junction left unmatched. The CDR3 region is CASSLDWGTGSGNTIYF. The DNA of the CDR3 is TGTGCCAGCAGCTTAGATTGGGGGACAGGGTCTGGAAACACCATATATTTT.

This clone is a singleton in its sample. The chain recombines TRBV7-8 with TRBJ1-6; a possible D gene is TRBD1 (5 bases). V was trimmed by 5 bases and J by 0 bases, leaving 11 bases between them. The CDR3 has 16 residues. Germline assignment: CDR1 SGHVS and CDR2 FQNEAQ. Here the CDR3 reads CASSIRQSSYNSPLHF. CDR3 bases: TGTGCCAGCAGCATCCGACAGAGCTCCTATAATTCACCCCTCCACTTT.

This sequence joins TRBV28 and TRBJ1-4; 8 nucleotides align to TRBD1. Per the germline V gene, CDR1 is MDHEN and CDR2 is SYDVKM. The CDR3 runs 14 residues. V shed 4 bases, J shed 6 bases, and the junction held 4 bases outside the gene matches. In nucleotides, the CDR3 is TGTGCCAGCAGTTCACCGGACAGGGATGAAAAACTGTTTTTT. Translating gives CASSSPDRDEKLFF.

This chain links TRBV11-3 with TRBJ2-1, with 9 nucleotides matching TRBD1. The germline gives CDR1 SGHNT, CDR2 YENEEA. The CDR3 runs to 15 residues. The ends lost 5 bases at V and 9 bases at J; junction bases unmatched: 11. In DNA form, the CDR3 reads TGTGCCAGCAGCATAAGGGACAGGGTAACGGGTGAGCAGTTCTTC. It encodes CASSIRDRVTGEQFF.

The chain links TRBV5-6 to TRBJ1-5; D is unresolved. Trimming removed 5 bases from V and 0 bases from J, with 15 bases in between. CDR3 length: 16 residues. Looked up from germline, CDR1 is SGHDT and CDR2 is YYEEEE. The CDR3 coding sequence is TGTGCCAGCAGGGCGGGAGGCAGATATAGCAATCAGCCCCAGCATTTT. Its protein is CASRAGGRYSNQPQHF.

J is TRBJ1-1 and V is TRBV4-3; D is undetermined. Germline loops: CDR1 LGHNA, CDR2 YSLEER. V was pared by 0 bases and J by 7 bases, with 9 bases between. The length of the CDR3 is 13 residues. The CDR3 DNA reads as TGCGCCAGCAGCCAAGATCGATCGGTTGAAGCTTTCTTT. This codes for CASSQDRSVEAFF.

Turning to this clone: The sample contains more than one DNA sequence encoding this CDR3. CDR3 region: CASSPDTTSTDTQYF. In nucleotides, the CDR3 is TGCGCCAGCAGCCCGGACACGACTAGCACAGATACGCAGTATTTT. The gene calls are TRBV5-1 and TRBJ2-3; tentative D call: TRBD1 (5 bases). The CDR3 spans 15 residues. V was cut by 4 bases and J by 0 bases, with 12 bases left in between. Germline CDR1 SGHRS, CDR2 YFSETQ.

The V and J genes are TRBV19 and TRBJ2-4; TRBD1 matches at 7 bases. The germline CDR1 and CDR2 sequences are LNHDA and SQIVND (reference sequence). J lost 3 bases, V lost 8 bases, and 7 bases had no gene match. The CDR3 covers 14 residues. The CDR3 DNA reads as TGTGCCAGTGGCGAGGGGGCCGTCAAAAACATTCAGTACTTC. This translates into CASGEGAVKNIQYF.

The CDR3 DNA follows: TGCGCCAGGGACTGTCGGGACAGCCCAAGGAGCTCCTACGAGCAGTACTTC. This sequence encodes CARDCRDSPRSSYEQYF. This chain joins TRBV10-1 and TRBJ2-7; 7 bases are a match to TRBD1. There are 17 residues in the CDR3. Germline loops: CDR1 WNHNN, CDR2 SYGVQD (reference sequence). J gave up 0 bases and V 9 bases, and 17 bases lay outside the gene matches.

This clone was picked up a small number of times. This chain connects TRBV7-9 to TRBJ1-1, with 8 bases matching TRBD1. Trimming removed 2 bases from V and 1 base from J; junction bases left unmatched: 9. Germline V gene sequence: CDR1 SEHNR, CDR2 FQNEAQ (reference sequence). This CDR3 has 17 residues. DNA of the CDR3: TGTGCCAGCAGCTTATACCTTGGACAGGGTCAGAACACTGAAGCTTTCTTT. This sequence encodes CASSLYLGQGQNTEAFF.

The gene calls are TRBV10-3 and TRBJ2-5; 8 bases fit TRBD1. The last part of the DNA fits TRBJ2-7 better; the J call may be wrong. Germline V gene data show CDR1 as ENHRY and CDR2 as SYGVKD. CDR3 length: 12 amino acids. The CDR3 protein is CAISWGTGEQYF. The CDR3 region has the DNA TGTGCCATCAGCTGGGGGACAGGCGAGCAGTACTTC.

The sample holds a few counts of this clone. The V gene is TRBV5-1, the J gene TRBJ2-1, with unresolved D. There are 15 residues in the CDR3. Trimming cost V 5 bases and J 0 bases, with 12 bases left between them. In germline, CDR1 is SGHRS, CDR2 YFSETQ. CDR3 sequence reads: CASSQTLRSYNEQFF. CDR3 sequence (DNA): TGCGCCAGCAGTCAGACTCTTCGCTCCTACAATGAGCAGTTCTTC.

The chain couples TRBV10-1 to TRBJ2-1; 7 bases agree with TRBD1. V dropped 7 bases and J dropped 8; count of bases not matched to a gene: 5. The germline gives CDR1 WNHNN, CDR2 SYGVQD (reference sequence). This CDR3 comprises 12 residues. The CDR3 region has the DNA TGCGCCAGCAAAAATCAGGGGGATGAGCAGTTCTTC. It yields the protein CASKNQGDEQFF.